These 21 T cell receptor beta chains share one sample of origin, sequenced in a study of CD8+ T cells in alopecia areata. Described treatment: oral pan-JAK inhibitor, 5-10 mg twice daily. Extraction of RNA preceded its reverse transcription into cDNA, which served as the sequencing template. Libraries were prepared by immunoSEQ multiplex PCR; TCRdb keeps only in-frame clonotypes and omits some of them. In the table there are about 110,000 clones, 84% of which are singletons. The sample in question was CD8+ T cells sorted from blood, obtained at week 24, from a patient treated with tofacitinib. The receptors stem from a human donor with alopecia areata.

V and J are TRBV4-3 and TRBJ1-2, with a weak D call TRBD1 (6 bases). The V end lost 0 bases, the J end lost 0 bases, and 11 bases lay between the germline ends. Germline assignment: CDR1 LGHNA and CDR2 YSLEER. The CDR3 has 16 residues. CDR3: CASSQDAQGANYGYTF. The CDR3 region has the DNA TGCGCCAGCAGCCAAGACGCACAGGGAGCTAACTATGGCTACACCTTC.

The CDR3 sequence: CASSEFRASGGRPYNEQFF. The DNA of the CDR3 is TGTGCCAGCAGTGAATTTAGAGCTAGCGGGGGCCGCCCCTACAATGAGCAGTTCTTC. The chain uses TRBV2 and TRBJ2-1; 10 bases match TRBD2. With V trimmed by 2 bases and J by 2 bases, 12 bases remained unmatched. The CDR3 has 19 amino acids. Germline values: CDR1 SNHLY, CDR2 FYNNEI.

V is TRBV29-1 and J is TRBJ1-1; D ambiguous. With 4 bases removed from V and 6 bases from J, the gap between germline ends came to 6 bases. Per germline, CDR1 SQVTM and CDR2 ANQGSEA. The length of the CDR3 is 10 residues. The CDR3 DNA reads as TGCAGCGTTGTACGGGCTGAAGCTTTCTTT. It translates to CSVVRAEAFF.

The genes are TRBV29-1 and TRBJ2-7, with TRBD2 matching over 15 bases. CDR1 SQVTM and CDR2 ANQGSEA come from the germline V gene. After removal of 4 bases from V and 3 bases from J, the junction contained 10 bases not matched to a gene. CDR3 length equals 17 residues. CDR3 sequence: CSVGLGLAGGTFYEQYF. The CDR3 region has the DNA TGCAGCGTTGGGCTGGGACTAGCGGGGGGAACATTCTACGAGCAGTACTTC.

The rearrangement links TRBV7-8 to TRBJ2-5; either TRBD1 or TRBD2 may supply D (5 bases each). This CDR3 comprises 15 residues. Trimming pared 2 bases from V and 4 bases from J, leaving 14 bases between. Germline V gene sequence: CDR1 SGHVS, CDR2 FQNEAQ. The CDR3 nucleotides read TGTGCCAGCAGCTTACCCCAGGGAGAGGGAGAGACCCAGTACTTC. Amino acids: CASSLPQGEGETQYF.

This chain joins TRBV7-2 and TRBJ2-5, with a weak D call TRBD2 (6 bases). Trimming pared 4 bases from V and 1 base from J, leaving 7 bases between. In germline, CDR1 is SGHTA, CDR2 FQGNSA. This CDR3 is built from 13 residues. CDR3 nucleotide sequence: TGTGCCAGCAGCTACGGGGGCCAAGAGACCCAGTACTTC. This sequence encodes CASSYGGQETQYF.

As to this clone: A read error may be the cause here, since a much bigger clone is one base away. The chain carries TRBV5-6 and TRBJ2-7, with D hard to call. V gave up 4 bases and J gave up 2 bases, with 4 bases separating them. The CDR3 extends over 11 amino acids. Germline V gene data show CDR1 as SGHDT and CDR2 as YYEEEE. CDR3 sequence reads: CASSLAYEQYF. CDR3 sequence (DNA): TGTGCCAGCAGCCTAGCCTACGAGCAGTACTTC.

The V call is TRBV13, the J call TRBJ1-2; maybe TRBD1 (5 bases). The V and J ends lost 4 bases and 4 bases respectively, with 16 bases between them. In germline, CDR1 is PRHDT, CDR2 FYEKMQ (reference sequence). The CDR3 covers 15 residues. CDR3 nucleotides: TGTGCCAGCAGCTCCGGGACGAGCCCCCTCTATGGCTACACCTTC. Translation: CASSSGTSPLYGYTF. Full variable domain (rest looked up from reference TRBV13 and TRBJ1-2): AAGVIQSPRHLIKEKRETATLKCYPIPRHDTVYWYQQGPGQDPQFLISFYEKMQSDKGSIPDRFSAQQFSDYHSELNMSSLELGDSALYFCASSSGTSPLYGYTFGSGTRLTVV.

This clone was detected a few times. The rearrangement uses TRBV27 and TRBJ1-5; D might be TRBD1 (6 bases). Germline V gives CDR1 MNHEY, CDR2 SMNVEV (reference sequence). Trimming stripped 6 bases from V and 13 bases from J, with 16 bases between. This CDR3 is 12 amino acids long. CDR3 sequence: CASSPQGGGQHF. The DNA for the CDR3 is TGTGCCAGCAGCCCGCAGGGAGGGGGTCAGCATTTT.

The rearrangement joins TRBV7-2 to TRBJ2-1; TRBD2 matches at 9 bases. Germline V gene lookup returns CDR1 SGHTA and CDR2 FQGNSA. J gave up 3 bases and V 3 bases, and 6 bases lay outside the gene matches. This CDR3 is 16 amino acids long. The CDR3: CASSLVLAGNYNEQFF. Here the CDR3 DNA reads TGTGCCAGCAGCTTGGTTCTAGCGGGGAACTACAATGAGCAGTTCTTC.

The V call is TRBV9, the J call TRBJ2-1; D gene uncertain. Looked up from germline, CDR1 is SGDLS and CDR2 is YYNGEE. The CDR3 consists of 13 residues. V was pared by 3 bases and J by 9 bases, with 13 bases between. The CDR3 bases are TGTGCCAGCAGCGCTCCCGCGGAGAGTGAGCAGTTCTTC. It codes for CASSAPAESEQFF.

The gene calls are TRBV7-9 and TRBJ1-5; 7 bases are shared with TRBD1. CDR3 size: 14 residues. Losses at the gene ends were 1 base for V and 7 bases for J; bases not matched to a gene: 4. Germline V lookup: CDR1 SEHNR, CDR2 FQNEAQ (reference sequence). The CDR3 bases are TGTGCCAGCAGCTTAGATGCAGGGGGGCAGCCCCAGCATTTT. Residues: CASSLDAGGQPQHF.

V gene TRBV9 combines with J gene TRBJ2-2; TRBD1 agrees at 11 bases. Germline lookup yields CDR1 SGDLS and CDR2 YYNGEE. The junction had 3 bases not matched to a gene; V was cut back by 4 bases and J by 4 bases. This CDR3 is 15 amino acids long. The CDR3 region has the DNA TGTGCCAGCAGCACTGGGACAGGGGGCACCGGGGAGCTGTTTTTT. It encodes CASSTGTGGTGELFF.

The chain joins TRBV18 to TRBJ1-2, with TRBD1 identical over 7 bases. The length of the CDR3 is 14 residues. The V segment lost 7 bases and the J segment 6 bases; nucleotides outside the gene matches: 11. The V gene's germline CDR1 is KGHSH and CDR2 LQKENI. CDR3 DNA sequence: TGTGCCAGCTGGGACATGACAGGGAAGGATGGCTACACCTTC. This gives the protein CASWDMTGKDGYTF.

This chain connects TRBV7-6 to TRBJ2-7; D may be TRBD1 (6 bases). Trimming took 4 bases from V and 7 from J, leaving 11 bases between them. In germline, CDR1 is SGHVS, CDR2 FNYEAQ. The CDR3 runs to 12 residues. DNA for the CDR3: TGTGCCAGCAGCTACAGGGTTGGGGAGCAGTACTTC. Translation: CASSYRVGEQYF.

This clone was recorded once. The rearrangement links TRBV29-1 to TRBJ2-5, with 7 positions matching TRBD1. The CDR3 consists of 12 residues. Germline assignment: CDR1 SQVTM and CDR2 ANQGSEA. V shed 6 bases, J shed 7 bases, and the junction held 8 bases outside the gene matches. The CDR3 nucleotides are TGCAGCGTGAGAGGGGGCGAAGGGACCCAGTACTTC. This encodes CSVRGGEGTQYF.

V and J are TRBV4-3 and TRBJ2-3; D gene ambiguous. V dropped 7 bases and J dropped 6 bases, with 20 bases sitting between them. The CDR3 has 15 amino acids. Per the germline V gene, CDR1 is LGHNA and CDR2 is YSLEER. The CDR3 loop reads CASTTLGLATDTQYF. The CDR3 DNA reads TGCGCCAGCACCACTCTGGGGTTGGCGACGGATACGCAGTATTTT.

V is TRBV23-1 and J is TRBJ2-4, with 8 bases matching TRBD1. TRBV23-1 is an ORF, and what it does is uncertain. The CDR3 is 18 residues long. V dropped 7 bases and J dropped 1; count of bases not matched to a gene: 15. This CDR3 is CASMTGAAGRRAKNIQYF. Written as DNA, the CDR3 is TGCGCCAGCATGACAGGGGCGGCTGGGCGGCGCGCCAAAAACATTCAGTACTTC.

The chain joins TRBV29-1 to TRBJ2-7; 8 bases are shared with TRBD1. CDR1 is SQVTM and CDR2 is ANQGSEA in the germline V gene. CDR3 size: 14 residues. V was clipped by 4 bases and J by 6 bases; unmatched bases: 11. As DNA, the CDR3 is TGCAGCGTTGCCCCCGGCACAGGGGGGTTCGAGCAGTACTTC. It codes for CSVAPGTGGFEQYF.

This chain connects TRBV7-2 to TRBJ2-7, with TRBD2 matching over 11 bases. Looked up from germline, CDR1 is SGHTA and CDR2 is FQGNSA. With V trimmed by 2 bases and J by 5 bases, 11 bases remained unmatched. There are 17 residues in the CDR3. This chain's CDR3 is CASSLILAGGPFHEQYF. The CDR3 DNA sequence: TGTGCCAGCAGCTTAATTCTAGCGGGGGGCCCATTCCACGAGCAGTACTTC.

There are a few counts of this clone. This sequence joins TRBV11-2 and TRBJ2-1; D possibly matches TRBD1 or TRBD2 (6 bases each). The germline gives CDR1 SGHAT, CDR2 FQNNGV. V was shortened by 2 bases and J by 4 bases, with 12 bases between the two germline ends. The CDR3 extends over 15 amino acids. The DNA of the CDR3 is TGTGCCAGCAGCTTATTGGGGGGCCCTTACAATGAGCAGTTCTTC. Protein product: CASSLLGGPYNEQFF. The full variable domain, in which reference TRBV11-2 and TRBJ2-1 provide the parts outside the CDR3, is EAGVAQSPRYKIIEKRQSVAFWCNPISGHATLYWYQQILGQGPKLLIQFQNNGVVDDSQLPKDRFSAERLKGVDSTLKIQPAKLEDSAVYLCASSLLGGPYNEQFFGPGTRLTVL.